The clone carrying this T cell receptor beta chain turned up a few times. Antigen: not known. V was pared by 7 bases and J by 2 bases, with 17 bases between. The CDR3 runs 15 residues. These data originate in a study of T-cell memory formation after mild COVID-19. At the level of the study: TCR clusters showed largely donor specificity.

A 5'RACE reaction primed in the constant segment made cDNA libraries of TCR alpha and TCR beta, and these carried sample barcodes and UMIs. Each CDR3 protein is one row after TCRdb ran MiXCR on the 5' RACE reads. The sample yields almost 250,000 distinct CDR3 sequences, 15% seen once. Study-wide results and limits: Contracting clones, day 15 to 85, had balanced CD4/CD8, and later expanders favored CD4+.

Sequenced material: PBMCs or a T cell subset sorted from them (not recorded which). The TCR sequence derives from an adult woman who had mild COVID-19 (a few samples of this study predate the infection). Cell type and time point are not known. This sequence joins TRBV12-3 or TRBV12-4 and TRBJ1-2; no clear D gene. The CDR3 region is CASTPSGHLNYGYTF. DNA of the CDR3: TGTGCCAGCACCCCTTCTGGGCACTTGAACTATGGCTACACCTTC.